One sample yielded the 11 T cell receptor beta chains listed below, sequenced in a study of blood T cell repertoires in COVID-19. The protocol was immunoSEQ multiplex PCR, while the TCRdb copy is restricted to in-frame clones and leaves out a portion. This sample has about 120,000 clones, with roughly 80% found just once. The sequencing input was peripheral blood. Receptors originate from a human donor in a cohort sampled during active COVID-19.

This clone was detected a few times. Here the CDR3 DNA reads TGTGCCAGCAGTATCGTGGGACTTAACACTGAAGCTTTCTTT. Its protein product is CASSIVGLNTEAFF. The chain carries TRBV7-9 and TRBJ1-1; D perhaps matches TRBD1 (5 bases). Germline-derived CDR1 and CDR2 are SEHNR and FQNEAQ (reference sequence). V lost 6 bases and J lost 2, with 13 bases in between. The length of the CDR3 is 14 residues.

J is TRBJ2-7 and V is TRBV19; D is unclear. The CDR3 has 13 residues. CDR1 is LNHDA, CDR2 SQIVND, per germline (reference sequence). Trimming pared 5 bases from V and 3 bases from J, leaving 11 bases between. CDR3 protein: CASSQLNGYEQYF. CDR3 sequence (DNA): TGTGCCAGTAGTCAACTAAATGGCTACGAGCAGTACTTC.

The V and J genes are TRBV6-1 and TRBJ2-7; D possibly corresponds to TRBD2 (6 bases). This CDR3 is 17 amino acids long. The germline V and J ends were trimmed by 0 bases and 2 bases, with 17 bases remaining between them. Germline values: CDR1 MNHNS, CDR2 SASEGT. CDR3 residues: CASSEARNGGPPYEQYF. DNA for the CDR3: TGTGCCAGCAGTGAAGCGAGAAACGGGGGTCCCCCCTACGAGCAGTACTTC.

CDR3 sequence: CASSQLQGNIYNSNQPQHF. The CDR3 nucleotides are TGTGCCAGCTCACAACTACAGGGGAATATATATAACAGCAATCAGCCCCAGCATTTT. V and J are TRBV18 and TRBJ1-5; 7 bases align to TRBD1. The length of the CDR3 is 19 residues. The V segment lost 4 bases and the J segment 1 base; nucleotides outside the gene matches: 16. Germline CDR1 is KGHSH and CDR2 is LQKENI.

The chain recombines TRBV9 with TRBJ2-7; 8 bases line up with TRBD2. Germline CDR1 reads SGDLS; CDR2 reads YYNGEE. This CDR3 has 16 residues. After removal of 1 base from V and 2 bases from J, the junction contained 8 bases not matched to a gene. CDR3 DNA: TGTGCCAGCAGCGTAAATCCAGCGGGGGTAACCTACGAGCAGTACTTC. As protein: CASSVNPAGVTYEQYF.

There are many counts of this clone. The chain uses TRBV29-1 and TRBJ2-2; TRBD1 matches at 7 bases. V gave up 3 bases and J gave up 4 bases; unmatched junction bases: 11. This CDR3 is built from 16 residues. CDR1 is SQVTM, CDR2 ANQGSEA, per germline. Written as DNA, the CDR3 is TGCAGCGTTGACCTCTTGGGCCAGGGGGTCACCGGGGAGCTGTTTTTT. Its translation: CSVDLLGQGVTGELFF.

This chain links TRBV5-1 with TRBJ2-5, with 7 nucleotides matching TRBD1. The CDR3 loop spans 16 amino acids. Germline V gene sequence: CDR1 SGHRS, CDR2 YFSETQ. The ends lost 3 bases at V and 2 bases at J; junction bases unmatched: 10. The CDR3 region has the DNA TGCGCCAGCAGCTATACTCGAACCAGGGGGCAAGAGACCCAGTACTTC. Its protein is CASSYTRTRGQETQYF.

The chain joins TRBV5-6 to TRBJ2-5, with D possibly being TRBD1 (5 bases). The V end lost 0 bases, the J end lost 2 bases, and 8 bases lay between the germline ends. Germline lookup yields CDR1 SGHDT and CDR2 YYEEEE. The CDR3 sequence is 14 residues long. Here the CDR3 DNA reads TGTGCCAGCAGCTTGGACAGGATACAAGAGACCCAGTACTTC. It encodes CASSLDRIQETQYF.

The chain is built from TRBV5-1 and TRBJ2-2; D is possibly TRBD2 (6 bases). The CDR3 extends over 16 amino acids. V was pared by 5 bases and J by 1 base, with 15 bases between. Per the germline V gene, CDR1 is SGHRS and CDR2 is YFSETQ. Here the CDR3 reads CASRVFAGLNTGELFF. The CDR3, as DNA: TGCGCCAGCAGGGTTTTCGCGGGATTGAACACCGGGGAGCTGTTTTTT.

V and J are TRBV5-1 and TRBJ1-4; 9 nucleotides agree with TRBD1. The CDR3 has 18 amino acids. CDR1 and CDR2 (germline): SGHRS, YFSETQ. V lost 4 bases to trimming and J lost 0 bases; unmatched junction nucleotides: 10. The CDR3 loop reads CASSPRYRTGATNEKLFF. CDR3 in DNA: TGCGCCAGCAGCCCTAGATACCGGACAGGGGCAACTAATGAAAAACTGTTTTTT.

This chain uses TRBV18 with TRBJ2-3, with TRBD2 matching 10 bases. CDR1 and CDR2 from the germline V gene are KGHSH and LQKENI. The junction had 13 bases not matched to a gene; V was cut back by 4 bases and J by 6 bases. This CDR3 has 17 amino acids. The CDR3 protein is CASSLQRGGQGADTQYF. The CDR3 DNA follows: TGTGCCAGCTCACTTCAGCGGGGGGGCCAGGGGGCTGATACGCAGTATTTT.